Listed below are T cell receptor beta chains from one sample, sequenced in a study. TCRdb reprocessed the 5' RACE reads via MiXCR and lists one record per CDR3 protein. Of about 42,000 distinct CDR3 sequences listed, approximately 30% are singletons. The source material was tumor-infiltrating memory CD4+ T cells sorted from the breast tumor. Receptors were obtained from a female donor with breast cancer. The conserved cysteine and the conserved F or W are not part of the CDR3 here. The size field is filled for only some rows; it gives once, few, many or a size class.

>TRBJ2-3|NA|TRBV9
ASSPFLSTDTQY
>TRBJ2-3|many|TRBV7-9
ASSLAHSFSSTDTQY
>TRBJ2-3|medium-sized|TRBV28
ASSVLGGRAADTQY
>TRBJ2-1|NA|TRBV5-1
ASSFGGRRYNEQF
>TRBJ2-7|few|TRBV20-1
SARPGLAGLLEQY
>TRBJ2-7|many|TRBV6-5
ASSVAPGYEQY
>TRBJ2-1|NA|TRBV3-1
ASSQEGWGEQF
>TRBJ2-2|NA|TRBV21-1
ASSSPGPYRLGPSTGELF
>TRBJ2-7|NA|TRBV5-1
ASSTVDSMGEQY
>TRBJ2-3|once|TRBV7-2
ASSLRGSGDTQY
>TRBJ1-1|few|TRBV5-1
ASSLDGQPNTEAF
>TRBJ2-4|many|TRBV12-3/TRBV12-4
ASSPRQGGDIQY
>TRBJ2-7|NA|TRBV19
ASSMSTNEQY
>TRBJ2-3|NA|TRBV5-1
ASSLVGRVTDTQY
>TRBJ2-3|NA|TRBV4-3
ASSQTVVTTDTQY
>TRBJ1-2|NA|TRBV12-3/TRBV12-4
ASSYPGTSAYAYT
>TRBJ1-5|few|TRBV6-1
ASSQRRAADQPQH
>TRBJ2-1|once|TRBV9
ASSVDVAYNEQF
>TRBJ1-2|NA|TRBV7-9
ASSPRGQLGVGYT
>TRBJ2-2|NA|TRBV4-1
ASSQEPGQNTGELF
>TRBJ2-1|many|TRBV7-2
ASSSSGRLNEQF
>TRBJ2-7|NA|TRBV4-1
ASSQDVEASYEQY
>TRBJ1-5|NA|TRBV4-1
ASSQEFAVGQPQH
>TRBJ2-7|few|TRBV20-1
SASQRDYEQY